This entry lists 7 T cell receptor beta chains sequenced from one sample in a study of blood T cell repertoires in COVID-19. Profiling relied on immunoSEQ multiplex PCR, and the TCRdb table lists in-frame clones only, not all of them. The table has roughly 25,000 clones, around 86% seen once. The sequenced sample was peripheral blood. The source is a man aged 65-85 years with acute or convalescent COVID-19.

V gene TRBV29-1 combines with J gene TRBJ1-3, with D hard to call. CDR3 length: 14 residues. The germline CDR1 and CDR2 sequences are SQVTM and ANQGSEA. Trimming pared 3 bases from V and 0 bases from J, leaving 9 bases between. The CDR3 loop reads CSVDAADSGNTIYF. The CDR3 bases are TGCAGCGTTGACGCGGCAGACTCTGGAAACACCATATATTTT.

This chain links TRBV7-9 with TRBJ2-5; possible D gene TRBD2, 5 bases. The CDR3 totals 15 residues. V was cut by 5 bases and J by 3 bases, with 16 bases left in between. Germline CDR1 is SEHNR and CDR2 is FQNEAQ (reference sequence). For the CDR3, the DNA is TGTGCCAGCAGCCCGCGCCGGGCCGGGGAAGAGACCCAGTACTTC. Protein product: CASSPRRAGEETQYF.

The chain carries TRBV9 and TRBJ2-3; 9 bases agree with TRBD2. Germline loops: CDR1 SGDLS, CDR2 YYNGEE. V gave up 0 bases and J gave up 4 bases; unmatched junction bases: 6. This CDR3 is built from 16 residues. CDR3 sequence reads: CASSVDAGGPADTQYF. The CDR3 coding sequence is TGTGCCAGCAGCGTAGATGCGGGAGGGCCGGCAGATACGCAGTATTTT.

The rearrangement joins TRBV7-8 to TRBJ2-5; perhaps TRBD2 as D (5 bases). V lost 1 base to trimming and J lost 2 bases, with 5 bases between them. Per the germline V gene, CDR1 is SGHVS and CDR2 is FQNEAQ. This CDR3 has 13 residues. CDR3 sequence: CASSLGTQETQYF. In DNA, the CDR3 is TGTGCCAGCAGCTTAGGGACTCAAGAGACCCAGTACTTC.

The chain has TRBV6-6 and TRBJ2-2, with D possibly TRBD1 on 6 matching bases. Germline values: CDR1 MNHNY, CDR2 SVGAGI (reference sequence). This CDR3 spans 15 amino acids. Trimming cost V 6 bases and J 3 bases, with 14 bases left between them. The CDR3 loop reads CASRRTVRDTGELFF. DNA of the CDR3: TGTGCCAGCAGGAGGACAGTACGAGACACCGGGGAGCTGTTTTTT.

The chain carries TRBV7-7 and TRBJ2-1; 9 bases are shared with TRBD1. Germline V gene data show CDR1 as SSHAT and CDR2 as FNYEAQ (reference sequence). V trimming: 5 bases; J trimming: 7 bases; junction bases outside the gene matches: 9. The CDR3 contains 15 residues. The CDR3 here is CASSTGGTGSNEQFF. The CDR3 DNA is TGTGCCAGCAGCACGGGCGGGACAGGGTCAAATGAGCAGTTCTTC.

This chain links TRBV29-1 with TRBJ2-6; D is possibly TRBD1 (6 bases). The V end lost 6 bases, the J end lost 4 bases, and 13 bases lay between the germline ends. This CDR3 region has 14 residues. CDR1 is SQVTM, CDR2 ANQGSEA, per germline. In nucleotides, the CDR3 is TGCAGCGTACAAACAGGGACAGGGGCCAACGTCCTGACTTTC. The encoded protein is CSVQTGTGANVLTF.